Below are 28 T cell receptor beta chains sequenced from a single sample in a study of cytomegalovirus exposure and HLA in healthy donors (dated by TCRdb to between 2016 and 2019). Libraries came from the immunoSEQ multiplex PCR assay. For the multiplex PCR, a mixture combining 60 forward primers for TCR Vbeta segments and 13 reverse primers for TCR Jbeta segments was used. TCRdb carries this immuneACCESS record with in-frame sequences only. Its versions omit some clonotypes, under half of them owing to an unresolved V gene in the studies checked, with the rest unexplained. The sample data list 60,000 to 75,000 clones, and 78% of these were observed just once. In total, the top ten clones hold about 8% of the sample. Sequencing was done on a sample of PBMCs. The receptors were gathered from a man younger than 30 in good health and CMV-seropositive.

The V call is TRBV7-9, the J call TRBJ2-3, with D tentatively TRBD1 (5 bases). The V end was cut by 3 bases, the J end by 6 bases, with 10 bases between. The CDR3 extends over 13 amino acids. Per germline, CDR1 SEHNR and CDR2 FQNEAQ (reference sequence). The CDR3 loop is CASSFAGPDTQYF. The CDR3 bases are TGTGCCAGCAGCTTTGCAGGGCCCGATACGCAGTATTTT.

CDR3 sequence: CSARGGVYTGELFF. Written as DNA, the CDR3 is TGCAGCGCCCGTGGGGGGGTCTACACCGGGGAGCTGTTTTTT. The chain uses TRBV29-1 and TRBJ2-2, with 7 bases identical to TRBD2. Germline CDR1 reads SQVTM; CDR2 reads ANQGSEA. This CDR3 contains 14 residues. The V segment lost 7 bases and the J segment 3 bases; nucleotides outside the gene matches: 8.

This clone showed up just once. The V gene is TRBV4-1, the J gene TRBJ2-7, with 8 bases fitting TRBD1. Germline loops: CDR1 MGHRA, CDR2 YSYEKL. With 0 bases clipped from V and 3 bases from J, the junction kept 4 bases outside the gene matches. This CDR3 is 15 amino acids long. The CDR3 is CASSQEAGGYYEQYF. CDR3 in DNA: TGCGCCAGCAGCCAAGAGGCAGGGGGCTACTACGAGCAGTACTTC.

Here the CDR3 DNA reads TGTGCCAGCACGGGGGGTGATGCTCAGCCCCAGCATTTT. It is translated as CASTGGDAQPQHF. The chain links TRBV28 to TRBJ1-5, with a possible D match to TRBD1 (5 bases). The germline CDR1 and CDR2 sequences are MDHEN and SYDVKM. CDR3 length: 13 amino acids. V dropped 7 bases and J dropped 6 bases, with 13 bases sitting between them.

The chain uses TRBV7-2 and TRBJ1-2, with D maybe TRBD1 (6 bases). The CDR3 runs 13 residues. The germline V gene has CDR1 SGHTA and CDR2 FQGNSA. The V and J ends lost 5 bases and 14 bases respectively, with 21 bases between them. The CDR3: CASSPLPGHRSTF. CDR3 in DNA: TGTGCCAGCAGCCCTCTCCCGGGACACCGATCTACCTTC.

This clone was seen only once. This sequence joins TRBV5-1 and TRBJ1-1; D remains unclear. The CDR3 contains 13 residues. Trimming left V 0 bases short and J 1 base short, with 4 bases between. Germline V lookup: CDR1 SGHRS, CDR2 YFSETQ. The CDR3 nucleotides read TGCGCCAGCAGCTTGGTGGCGAACACTGAAGCTTTCTTT. This encodes CASSLVANTEAFF.

The chain joins TRBV9 to TRBJ2-5; 7 nucleotides align to TRBD2. V was clipped by 3 bases and J by 2 bases; unmatched bases: 1. Germline V gives CDR1 SGDLS, CDR2 YYNGEE. The CDR3 spans 13 residues. In DNA form, the CDR3 reads TGTGCCAGCAGCGGAGCGGGGCAAGAGACCCAGTACTTC. Translation gives CASSGAGQETQYF.

The chain is built from TRBV2 and TRBJ2-4; 9 nucleotides match TRBD2. Germline V gene lookup returns CDR1 SNHLY and CDR2 FYNNEI. Trimming cost V 8 bases and J 1 base; bases outside gene matches: 9. The CDR3 covers 16 residues. The CDR3 DNA follows: TGTGCCAGCCGGGGTGGCGGGAGGGCCGCCAAAAACATTCAGTACTTC. It encodes CASRGGGRAAKNIQYF.

The chain uses TRBV4-1 and TRBJ1-5; D unclear. The V gene lost 4 bases and the J gene lost 7 bases, with 17 bases spanning the gap. Germline V gene sequence: CDR1 MGHRA, CDR2 YSYEKL. The CDR3 consists of 15 residues. CDR3 sequence reads: CASSPREGGEQPQHF. CDR3 nucleotide sequence: TGCGCCAGCAGCCCCCGGGAGGGAGGAGAGCAGCCCCAGCATTTT.

This clone was observed a few times. V gene TRBV6-5 combines with J gene TRBJ2-6; the D gene is possibly TRBD2 (5 bases). V was clipped by 2 bases and J by 0 bases, with 8 bases between them. Looked up from germline, CDR1 is MNHEY and CDR2 is SVGAGI. The CDR3 is 16 amino acids. The CDR3 reads CASSYRELSGANVLTF. The CDR3 DNA reads TGTGCCAGCAGTTACCGGGAACTCTCTGGGGCCAACGTCCTGACTTTC.

This chain uses TRBV10-2 with TRBJ2-3; TRBD1 aligns across 7 bases. CDR3 length: 15 residues. V lost 8 bases and J lost 6; bases outside the gene matches: 14. CDR1 is WSHSY and CDR2 is SAAADI in the germline V gene. CDR3 coding DNA: TGCGCCAGCGGCGGCCAGGGGGAGCGCCCCGATACGCAGTATTTT. This encodes CASGGQGERPDTQYF.

The chain is built from TRBV18 and TRBJ2-6, with D unresolved. Per germline, CDR1 KGHSH and CDR2 LQKENI. With 3 bases removed from V and 4 bases from J, the gap between germline ends came to 7 bases. The CDR3 is 14 amino acids. This CDR3 reads CASSPLSGANVLTF. The CDR3 DNA reads TGTGCCAGCTCACCTTTGAGCGGGGCCAACGTCCTGACTTTC.

The chain couples TRBV4-1 to TRBJ2-1, with 10 positions matching TRBD2. V lost 0 bases, J lost 5 bases, and 10 bases stayed unmatched. The CDR3 runs 18 residues. In germline, CDR1 is MGHRA, CDR2 YSYEKL. The CDR3 loop reads CASSQDKWSGGANNEQFF. CDR3 DNA: TGCGCCAGCAGCCAAGATAAATGGAGCGGGGGGGCTAACAATGAGCAGTTCTTC.

CDR3 DNA sequence: TGTGCCAGCAGTCCCCTACAGGGAGGGGGAAAAATGAACACTGAAGCTTTCTTT. This gives the protein CASSPLQGGGKMNTEAFF. J is TRBJ1-1 and V is TRBV28; possibly TRBD1 for D (6 bases). The V gene's germline CDR1 is MDHEN and CDR2 SYDVKM. The CDR3 has 18 residues. V was cut by 5 bases and J by 0 bases, with 22 bases left in between.

This clone was seen once. This rearrangement joins TRBV5-4 to TRBJ1-1, with 9 bases aligning to TRBD1. The V and J ends lost 0 bases and 3 bases, in that order; junction bases with no gene match: 3. Germline V gene data show CDR1 as SGHNT and CDR2 as YYREEE (reference sequence). This CDR3 has 15 amino acids. The CDR3 is CASSLVTGGDTEAFF. CDR3 bases: TGTGCCAGCAGCTTGGTGACAGGGGGGGACACTGAAGCTTTCTTT.

The V and J genes are TRBV2 and TRBJ1-4, with 9 bases aligning to TRBD1. Germline-derived CDR1 and CDR2 are SNHLY and FYNNEI. The CDR3 is 15 residues long. The V segment lost 6 bases and the J segment 0 bases; nucleotides outside the gene matches: 2. The DNA of the CDR3 is TGTGCCAGCAGGGGACAGGGCGCAACTAATGAAAAACTGTTTTTT. It specifies CASRGQGATNEKLFF.

This chain joins TRBV30 and TRBJ2-3; 8 nucleotides align to TRBD2. Per the germline V gene, CDR1 is GTSNPN and CDR2 is SVGIG (reference sequence). CDR3 length: 14 residues. V dropped 6 bases and J dropped 0; count of bases not matched to a gene: 5. CDR3 residues: CACQLAESTDTQYF. CDR3 bases: TGTGCCTGCCAACTAGCGGAAAGCACAGATACGCAGTATTTT.

This chain joins TRBV6-5 and TRBJ1-1, with 8 bases matching TRBD1. The germline CDR1 and CDR2 sequences are MNHEY and SVGAGI. Trimming removed 6 bases from V and 1 base from J; junction bases left unmatched: 4. This CDR3 is built from 14 residues. This CDR3 is CASRGGQGNTEAFF. The CDR3 nucleotides are TGTGCCAGCAGGGGTGGACAGGGGAACACTGAAGCTTTCTTT.

J is TRBJ2-1 and V is TRBV19; 7 nucleotides match TRBD2. Germline V lookup: CDR1 LNHDA, CDR2 SQIVND (reference sequence). The CDR3 totals 13 residues. The V and J ends lost 4 bases and 4 bases, in that order; junction bases with no gene match: 1. CDR3 sequence reads: CASSTGLYNEQFF. Here the CDR3 DNA reads TGTGCCAGTAGTACGGGACTATACAATGAGCAGTTCTTC.

The chain combines TRBV10-3 with TRBJ2-3; TRBD1 aligns across 8 bases. The CDR3 covers 14 residues. Germline trimming cut 6 bases from V and 4 bases from J; bases unmatched to any gene: 6. Per the germline V gene, CDR1 is ENHRY and CDR2 is SYGVKD. CDR3 in amino acids: CAIRWAGGSDTQYF. CDR3 nucleotides: TGTGCCATCAGGTGGGCAGGGGGCTCAGATACGCAGTATTTT.

This clone has a single count. V and J are TRBV30 and TRBJ1-6; 10 bases are a match to TRBD1. The CDR3 sequence is 17 residues long. Germline CDR1 reads GTSNPN; CDR2 reads SVGIG (reference sequence). V was clipped by 4 bases and J by 4 bases; unmatched bases: 10. CDR3 sequence reads: CAWKPGTGASYNSPLHF. The CDR3 nucleotides read TGTGCCTGGAAGCCGGGGACAGGGGCTTCTTATAATTCACCCCTCCACTTT.

The J gene is TRBJ2-7, the V gene TRBV29-1; the match to TRBD1 covers 9 bases. With V trimmed by 3 bases and J by 5 bases, 2 bases remained unmatched. This CDR3 spans 12 amino acids. The germline gives CDR1 SQVTM, CDR2 ANQGSEA. The CDR3 region has the DNA TGCAGCGTTGAGAGGACAGGGGACGAGCAGTACTTC. As protein: CSVERTGDEQYF.

V usage is TRBV2 and J usage is TRBJ2-3; 9 bases are shared with TRBD2. This CDR3 spans 15 amino acids. Germline V gene sequence: CDR1 SNHLY, CDR2 FYNNEI. V was clipped by 8 bases and J by 7 bases; unmatched bases: 13. Here the CDR3 reads CASPGRGSGGNTQYF. In DNA form, the CDR3 reads TGTGCCAGCCCTGGTCGCGGTAGCGGGGGAAATACGCAGTATTTT.

The chain uses TRBV18 and TRBJ1-1, with D tentatively TRBD1 (5 bases). The length of the CDR3 is 15 residues. V gave up 1 base and J gave up 5 bases, with 14 bases separating them. Germline V gives CDR1 KGHSH, CDR2 LQKENI. CDR3 region: CASSPLQADGTEAFF. For the CDR3, the DNA is TGTGCCAGCTCACCACTACAGGCAGATGGGACTGAAGCTTTCTTT.

The CDR3 loop is CASSQGPGQYPGELFF. The CDR3 region has the DNA TGCGCCAGCAGCCAAGGCCCGGGACAGTACCCCGGGGAGCTGTTTTTT. V and J are TRBV4-1 and TRBJ2-2; 7 bases are a match to TRBD1. J lost 6 bases, V lost 1 base, and 8 bases had no gene match. There are 16 residues in the CDR3. Germline V lookup: CDR1 MGHRA, CDR2 YSYEKL.

The chain employs TRBV2 and TRBJ1-5, with D perhaps matching TRBD1 (5 bases). The germline V gene encodes CDR1 SNHLY and CDR2 FYNNEI. This CDR3 comprises 16 residues. V was pared by 2 bases and J by 2 bases, with 13 bases between. The CDR3: CASSEQGQGGNQPQHF. In DNA, the CDR3 is TGTGCCAGCAGTGAACAGGGTCAGGGTGGCAATCAGCCCCAGCATTTT.

This clone was picked up a small number of times. V is TRBV19 and J is TRBJ2-5; perhaps TRBD2 as D (5 bases). The length of the CDR3 is 11 residues. The ends were cut back, 4 bases at V and 5 bases at J, with 5 bases in the middle. The germline gives CDR1 LNHDA, CDR2 SQIVND (reference sequence). This CDR3 is CASSSGETQYF. As DNA, the CDR3 is TGTGCCAGTAGTAGCGGGGAGACCCAGTACTTC.

The chain carries TRBV30 and TRBJ2-7, with D possibly matching TRBD2 (6 bases). Germline assignment: CDR1 GTSNPN and CDR2 SVGIG (reference sequence). The CDR3 is 14 amino acids. Trimming shortened V by 2 bases and J by 1 base, and 12 bases separated the two germline ends. For the CDR3, the DNA is TGTGCCTGGAGTCTGGGACTTCCTTCCTACGAGCAGTACTTC. Translating it yields CAWSLGLPSYEQYF.